One T cell receptor (beta chain) is described in this entry. Its antigen is not identified. As for time point: persistent/refractory GD, antithyroid drugs over 5 years with positive TRAb. After RNA was extracted from PBMCs, the TCR library was made from it. Under American Thyroid Association guidelines, Graves' disease was diagnosed. One endocrinology department in Xi'an, China, was where patients came from. The EDTA tubes were filled with around 8.5 milliliters of drawn peripheral blood. This entry is derived from a study of regulatory T cells in long-lasting Graves disease. Researchers made TCR beta libraries by using iRepertoire HTBI primers and running Arm-PCR on CDR3 regions. TCRdb re-analysed the multiplex PCR reads in MiXCR, keeping a single row per CDR3 protein. This table has about 430,000 distinct CDR3 sequences, 20% to 25% appearing once. Per germline, CDR1 LNHDA and CDR2 SQIVND (reference sequence). The CDR3 totals 14 residues. V trimming: 8 bases; J trimming: 6 bases; junction bases outside the gene matches: 5.

Broader study findings: Favored gene segments in persistent disease were TRBV28, TRBJ1-2 and TRBJ2-5.

The receptor was isolated from a female donor with Graves disease. The sequences come from peripheral blood mononuclear cells (PBMCs), collected when the disease was refractory, from a patient treated with antithyroid drugs. V usage is TRBV19 and J usage is TRBJ2-1; TRBD1 matches at 12 bases. The CDR3 DNA is TGTGCCAGTCGTGGGACAGGGGGCACCAATGAGCAGTTCTTC. Translation gives CASRGTGGTNEQFF. Full variable domain (outside the CDR3, taken from reference TRBV19 and TRBJ2-1): DGGITQSPKYLFRKEGQNVTLSCEQNLNHDAMYWYRQDPGQGLRLIYYSQIVNDFQKGDIAEGYSVSREKKESFPLTVTSAQKNPTAFYLCASRGTGGTNEQFFGPGTRLTVL.